Shown below are 10 T cell receptor beta chains from a single sample sequenced in a study of beta chain features in type 1 diabetes. Regarding the study as a whole: For Type 1 diabetes patients, all four CD4+ subsets carried TCRB CDR3s that were moderately but significantly shorter.

Sequenced material consisted of expressed TCRB transcripts (all of the isolated RNA was reverse transcribed). Using immunoSEQ multiplex PCR, the repertoire was profiled, and TCRdb retains in-frame clones only, with some absent. This table holds tens of thousands of clones, 40% to 65% found once. No antigen has been assigned to these receptors. Sequencing was carried out using Tregs from blood. Receptors originate from a woman aged 40 to 49 with type 1 diabetes.

This clone was observed a few times. The CDR3 nucleotides are TGTGCCAGCTCACCACAGGGGTACAGGGATACGCAGTATTTT. This sequence encodes CASSPQGYRDTQYF. The chain has TRBV18 and TRBJ2-3; perhaps TRBD1 as D (5 bases). V was clipped by 1 base and J by 6 bases, with 11 bases between them. The V gene's germline CDR1 is KGHSH and CDR2 LQKENI. CDR3 length equals 14 residues.

The chain recombines TRBV6-5 with TRBJ2-7, with D maybe TRBD1 (6 bases). The CDR3 has 14 residues. The V end was cut by 6 bases, the J end by 2 bases, with 14 bases between. Germline V gives CDR1 MNHEY, CDR2 SVGAGI. The CDR3 DNA is TGTGCCAGCAGCCTCCAGGGGTTTCCCTACGAGCAGTACTTC. Translating gives CASSLQGFPYEQYF.

By sample fraction, this clone is medium-sized (0.01 to 0.1%). The rearrangement uses TRBV9 and TRBJ2-7; D unclear. CDR3 length: 12 amino acids. The ends were cut back, 0 bases at V and 5 bases at J, with 6 bases in the middle. Per the germline V gene, CDR1 is SGDLS and CDR2 is YYNGEE. The CDR3 is CASSVGDDEQYF. The DNA for the CDR3 is TGTGCCAGCAGCGTAGGAGATGACGAGCAGTACTTC.

This clone appeared a few times. The gene calls are TRBV5-6 and TRBJ1-3; TRBD1 might be the D (5 bases). The germline V and J ends were trimmed by 2 bases and 3 bases, with 9 bases remaining between them. The CDR3 is 14 amino acids. CDR1 and CDR2 (germline): SGHDT, YYEEEE. This CDR3 is CASSFRARGNTIYF. CDR3 nucleotide sequence: TGTGCCAGCAGCTTCAGGGCGCGTGGAAACACCATATATTTT.

This clone was seen a few times. The genes are TRBV28 and TRBJ2-7, with D unresolved. The V end was cut by 4 bases, the J end by 7 bases, with 17 bases between. Germline-derived CDR1 and CDR2 are MDHEN and SYDVKM. CDR3 length: 14 amino acids. The CDR3 DNA sequence: TGTGCCAGCAGTTCCGTAAGAAGCTCGCGGGAGCAGTACTTC. It is translated as CASSSVRSSREQYF.

The chain joins TRBV4-3 to TRBJ1-4, with 8 bases matching TRBD1. The V gene's germline CDR1 is LGHNA and CDR2 YSLEER. Trimming cost V 0 bases and J 7 bases; bases outside gene matches: 7. CDR3 length: 16 residues. The CDR3 spells CASSQEIQGAGEKLFF. CDR3 DNA sequence: TGCGCCAGCAGCCAAGAAATCCAGGGGGCGGGTGAAAAACTGTTTTTT.

The CDR3 reads CASSTTGGPGTEAFF. CDR3 bases: TGTGCCAGCAGTACAACTGGGGGCCCGGGAACTGAAGCTTTCTTT. The rearrangement joins TRBV6-5 to TRBJ1-1, with D possibly TRBD1 on 6 matching bases. The CDR3 is 15 amino acids. Trimming cost V 5 bases and J 5 bases, with 18 bases left between them. The germline V gene encodes CDR1 MNHEY and CDR2 SVGAGI.

V usage is TRBV29-1 and J usage is TRBJ2-1, with 11 bases fitting TRBD2. Germline-derived CDR1 and CDR2 are SQVTM and ANQGSEA. Trimming removed 6 bases from V and 7 bases from J; junction bases left unmatched: 5. The CDR3 consists of 13 residues. Here the CDR3 DNA reads TGCAGCGTCGGGACTAGCGGTGGGAATGAGCAGTTCTTC. This sequence encodes CSVGTSGGNEQFF.

This chain uses TRBV4-2 with TRBJ2-5; 11 bases are shared with TRBD2. CDR3 length: 21 amino acids. The trim removed 1 base at V and 5 bases at J, leaving 21 bases unmatched. Germline loops: CDR1 LGHNA, CDR2 YNFKEQ. The CDR3 loop reads CASSQGPISSSGRALRETQYF. The CDR3 nucleotides are TGTGCCAGCAGCCAAGGCCCGATTAGTAGTAGCGGGAGGGCCCTCCGGGAGACCCAGTACTTC.

V usage is TRBV7-2 and J usage is TRBJ1-5; 9 nucleotides agree with TRBD1. V was clipped by 4 bases and J by 6 bases; unmatched bases: 7. Germline V gene data show CDR1 as SGHTA and CDR2 as FQGNSA. This CDR3 region has 15 residues. This CDR3 is CASSWTGARGQPQHF. DNA for the CDR3: TGTGCCAGCAGCTGGACAGGGGCGAGAGGTCAGCCCCAGCATTTT.